These 23 T cell receptor beta chains came from one sample sequenced in a study of Ad26.COV2.S vaccination and SARS-CoV-2 variants. The sample's treatment: 15 to 20 received Ad26.COV2.S at low or high dose, single or two shots; 5 received placebo; per-sample allocation not given. The study sampled participants on day 63 after the first vaccine or placebo injection. Assay: immunoSEQ multiplex PCR; the TCRdb copy retains only in-frame clones and omits some. The sample yields approximately 410,000 clones, roughly 90% seen once. The sequencing here drew on peripheral blood, taken in a trial of Ad26.COV2.S vaccine versus placebo. These receptors all come from a person aged 18-65 years who received the Ad26.COV2.S COVID-19 vaccine or a placebo.

The rearrangement links TRBV9 to TRBJ2-2; tentative D call: TRBD1 (5 bases). V gave up 4 bases and J gave up 0 bases, with 10 bases separating them. This CDR3 region has 15 residues. Per germline, CDR1 SGDLS and CDR2 YYNGEE. CDR3 DNA sequence: TGTGCCAGCAGCCCGCGACAGTCGAACACCGGGGAGCTGTTTTTT. It translates to CASSPRQSNTGELFF.

This clone has a single count. V and J are TRBV7-6 and TRBJ1-1, with 7 nucleotides matching TRBD1. Trimming took 1 base from V and 9 from J; bases not matched to a gene: 5. The germline gives CDR1 SGHVS, CDR2 FNYEAQ. The CDR3 covers 13 residues. In DNA, the CDR3 is TGTGCCAGCAGCTTAGGCTATAGGGGGCAAGCTTTCTTT. Translating it yields CASSLGYRGQAFF.

The CDR3: CASRHGGAAKNIQYF. The DNA for the CDR3 is TGTGCCAGCAGACACGGGGGGGCTGCCAAAAACATTCAGTACTTC. J is TRBJ2-4 and V is TRBV6-5, with 8 bases lining up with TRBD2. The CDR3 sequence is 15 residues long. Losses at the gene ends were 6 bases for V and 1 base for J; bases not matched to a gene: 5. Germline V gene data show CDR1 as MNHEY and CDR2 as SVGAGI.

This chain connects TRBV10-1 to TRBJ2-5; 8 positions match TRBD2. The CDR3 runs to 13 residues. Trimming at V came to 4 bases and at J to 5 bases, leaving 3 bases not matched to a gene. Germline CDR1 reads WNHNN; CDR2 reads SYGVQD (reference sequence). The CDR3 coding sequence is TGCGCCAGCAGTGGGACTAGCTGGGAGACCCAGTACTTC. This translates into CASSGTSWETQYF.

The V call is TRBV6-5, the J call TRBJ2-3, with 7 bases that match TRBD2. CDR1 is MNHEY, CDR2 SVGAGI, per germline. With 5 bases clipped from V and 12 bases from J, the junction kept 11 bases outside the gene matches. The CDR3 spans 13 residues. The CDR3 sequence: CASSPGRGLGQYF. In DNA, the CDR3 is TGTGCCAGCAGTCCTGGGAGGGGTTTAGGTCAGTATTTT.

V gene TRBV19 combines with J gene TRBJ1-6, with TRBD1 matching over 10 bases. Germline CDR1 LNHDA, CDR2 SQIVND (reference sequence). J lost 10 bases, V lost 4 bases, and 4 bases had no gene match. The CDR3 extends over 14 amino acids. CDR3 DNA sequence: TGTGCCAGTAGTAGAGACAGGGGGCGGTCACCCCTCCACTTT. The encoded protein is CASSRDRGRSPLHF.

This sequence joins TRBV7-2 and TRBJ1-4; unclear D gene. Per the germline V gene, CDR1 is SGHTA and CDR2 is FQGNSA. The CDR3 consists of 16 residues. The V gene lost 5 bases and the J gene lost 5 bases, with 18 bases spanning the gap. CDR3 region: CASSPSGAYLNEKLFF. The CDR3 DNA reads TGTGCCAGCAGCCCCTCCGGCGCTTATCTGAATGAAAAACTGTTTTTT. Looking up the rest from reference TRBV7-2 and TRBJ1-4 gives the full variable domain: GAGVSQSPSNKVTEKGKDVELRCDPISGHTALYWYRQSLGQGLEFLIYFQGNSAPDKSGLPSDRFSAERTGGSVSTLTIQRTQQEDSAVYLCASSPSGAYLNEKLFFGSGTQLSVL.

V and J are TRBV7-6 and TRBJ1-6; the match to TRBD1 covers 7 bases. There are 14 residues in the CDR3. CDR1 and CDR2 from the germline V gene are SGHVS and FNYEAQ. V shed 5 bases and J 7 bases; nucleotides not matched to a gene: 5. Here the CDR3 reads CASSKTGSNSPLHF. The CDR3 DNA reads as TGTGCCAGCAGCAAGACAGGGTCAAATTCACCCCTCCACTTT.

The chain has TRBV6-5 and TRBJ2-5; D not certain. From germline, CDR1 is MNHEY and CDR2 SVGAGI. The CDR3 spans 15 residues. Trimming pared 8 bases from V and 2 bases from J, leaving 18 bases between. In nucleotides, the CDR3 is TGTGCCAGCCACCAGCGTCAGGTTTCTCAAGAGACCCAGTACTTC. Amino acids: CASHQRQVSQETQYF.

V usage is TRBV19 and J usage is TRBJ2-2; 10 bases are shared with TRBD1. The V gene end was trimmed by 4 bases and the J gene end by 4 bases; junction bases not matched to a gene: 3. Germline V gives CDR1 LNHDA, CDR2 SQIVND (reference sequence). CDR3 size: 15 residues. The CDR3 loop is CASSRDRGPTGELFF. In nucleotides, the CDR3 is TGTGCCAGTAGTAGGGACAGGGGTCCCACCGGGGAGCTGTTTTTT.

In DNA, the CDR3 is TGTGCCAGTAGTATAGTTTTGGGCGCAACCTCCTATAGCAATCAGCCCCAGCATTTT. Translating it yields CASSIVLGATSYSNQPQHF. The V call is TRBV19, the J call TRBJ1-5, with D unresolved. Germline loops: CDR1 LNHDA, CDR2 SQIVND (reference sequence). The ends were cut back, 1 base at V and 0 bases at J, with 19 bases in the middle. CDR3 length: 19 amino acids.

Regarding this clone: The sample has other DNA sequences that encode this CDR3 too. J is TRBJ1-2 and V is TRBV5-1; D remains unclear. The CDR3 contains 13 residues. V was pared by 0 bases and J by 5 bases, with 8 bases between. The V gene's germline CDR1 is SGHRS and CDR2 YFSETQ. The CDR3 DNA reads as TGCGCCAGCAGCTTGGGTCGGAATTATGGCTACACCTTC. This codes for CASSLGRNYGYTF.

The rearrangement joins TRBV5-5 to TRBJ1-1, with D possibly TRBD1 on 6 matching bases. V was clipped by 2 bases and J by 0 bases, with 20 bases between them. The CDR3 runs 18 residues. Germline loops: CDR1 SGHKS, CDR2 YYEKEE (reference sequence). This CDR3 reads CASSLSRGLNSMNTEAFF. As DNA, the CDR3 is TGTGCCAGCAGCTTATCGCGGGGGCTAAATTCCATGAACACTGAAGCTTTCTTT.

V is TRBV28 and J is TRBJ2-3; no clear D. CDR1 and CDR2 (germline): MDHEN, SYDVKM. V dropped 7 bases and J dropped 3 bases, with 14 bases sitting between them. This CDR3 has 14 amino acids. CDR3 in amino acids: CASKGVLTTDTQYF. Written as DNA, the CDR3 is TGTGCCAGCAAGGGTGTGTTGACGACAGATACGCAGTATTTT.

The J gene is TRBJ1-6, the V gene TRBV10-1; D may be TRBD1 (6 bases). The V gene's germline CDR1 is WNHNN and CDR2 SYGVQD (reference sequence). The CDR3 length is 18 residues. V lost 7 bases and J lost 2, with 21 bases in between. Here the CDR3 reads CASIPPDPKGAYNSPLHF. The DNA for the CDR3 is TGCGCCAGCATCCCGCCGGACCCAAAGGGGGCCTATAATTCACCCCTCCACTTT.

The chain is built from TRBV15 and TRBJ2-5, with TRBD2 as a possible D gene (6 bases). CDR1 and CDR2 from the germline V gene are LNHNV and YYDKDF (reference sequence). Trimming left V 1 base short and J 4 bases short, with 13 bases between. This CDR3 region has 15 residues. The CDR3 bases are TGTGCCACCAGCAGAGGGACCGGAGCGGGAGAGACCCAGTACTTC. This gives the protein CATSRGTGAGETQYF.

This chain links TRBV11-3 with TRBJ2-3; possible D gene TRBD1, 6 bases. V was pared by 1 base and J by 0 bases, with 11 bases between. Germline values: CDR1 SGHNT, CDR2 YENEEA. The CDR3 totals 16 residues. The DNA of the CDR3 is TGTGCCAGCAGCTTAGGCGACAGGCCTAGCACAGATACGCAGTATTTT. Protein sequence: CASSLGDRPSTDTQYF.

There are a few counts of this clone. The CDR3: CASSFGSPLHF. CDR3 nucleotide sequence: TGTGCCAGCAGTTTCGGGTCACCCCTCCACTTT. The chain couples TRBV28 to TRBJ1-6, with D uncertain. From germline, CDR1 is MDHEN and CDR2 SYDVKM. V gave up 3 bases and J gave up 10 bases, with 4 bases separating them. The CDR3 totals 11 residues.

The CDR3 protein is CASSAVVSYEQYF. DNA of the CDR3: TGTGCCAGCAGCGCGGTGGTCTCCTACGAGCAGTACTTC. The V and J genes are TRBV7-9 and TRBJ2-7; D remains unclear. Germline-derived CDR1 and CDR2 are SEHNR and FQNEAQ (reference sequence). The CDR3 sequence is 13 residues long. Between the trimmed V and J ends, which lost 5 bases and 0 bases, there was a span of 8 bases.

V usage is TRBV2 and J usage is TRBJ2-1, with 9 bases fitting TRBD1. V trimming: 8 bases; J trimming: 2 bases; junction bases outside the gene matches: 7. The V gene's germline CDR1 is SNHLY and CDR2 FYNNEI. CDR3 length equals 15 residues. CDR3 DNA sequence: TGTGCCAGCCCTGATGACAGGGGGACCTACAATGAGCAGTTCTTC. The encoded protein is CASPDDRGTYNEQFF.

J is TRBJ1-4 and V is TRBV19; D is unresolved. CDR1 and CDR2 from the germline V gene are LNHDA and SQIVND (reference sequence). Trimming took 8 bases from V and 5 from J, leaving 15 bases between them. The CDR3 is 14 amino acids. The chain's CDR3 is CASSPTEGNEKLFF. The DNA for the CDR3 is TGTGCCAGTTCACCGACGGAAGGCAATGAAAAACTGTTTTTT.

The chain has TRBV28 and TRBJ1-6; D is possibly TRBD1 (6 bases). This CDR3 comprises 17 residues. CDR1 MDHEN and CDR2 SYDVKM come from the germline V gene. With 6 bases removed from V and 0 bases from J, the gap between germline ends came to 15 bases. The chain's CDR3 is CASRPGDHSSYNSPLHF. CDR3 nucleotide sequence: TGTGCCAGCAGGCCAGGGGACCATAGCTCCTATAATTCACCCCTCCACTTT.

The chain uses TRBV7-9 and TRBJ2-1; 7 positions agree with TRBD2. J was trimmed by 2 bases and V by 5 bases; bases with no gene match: 15. The CDR3 length is 18 residues. Germline V gene data show CDR1 as SEHNR and CDR2 as FQNEAQ (reference sequence). The CDR3 sequence: CASSPRGGGLSTYNEQFF. The CDR3 nucleotides read TGTGCCAGCAGCCCCCGCGGGGGTGGCCTTTCCACCTACAATGAGCAGTTCTTC.